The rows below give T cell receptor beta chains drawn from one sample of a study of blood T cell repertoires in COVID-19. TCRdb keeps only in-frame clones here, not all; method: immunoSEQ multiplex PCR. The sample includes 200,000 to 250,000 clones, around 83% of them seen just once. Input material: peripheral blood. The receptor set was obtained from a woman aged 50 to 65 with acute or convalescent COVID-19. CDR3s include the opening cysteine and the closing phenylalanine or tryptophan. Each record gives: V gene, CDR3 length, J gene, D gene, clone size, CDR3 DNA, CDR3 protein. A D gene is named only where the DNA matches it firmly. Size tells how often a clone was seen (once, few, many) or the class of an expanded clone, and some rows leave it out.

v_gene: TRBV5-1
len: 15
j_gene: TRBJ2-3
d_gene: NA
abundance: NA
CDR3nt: TGCGCCAGCAGCTTGTCCGCGGGAAGCACAGATACGCAGTATTTT
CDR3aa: CASSLSAGSTDTQYF

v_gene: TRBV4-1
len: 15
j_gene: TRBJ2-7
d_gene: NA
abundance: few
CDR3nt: TGCGCCAGCAGCCAAGGGCAGGGGCCCTCCTACGAGCAGTACTTC
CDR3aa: CASSQGQGPSYEQYF

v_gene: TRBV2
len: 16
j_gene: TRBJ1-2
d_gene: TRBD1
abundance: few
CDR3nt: TGTGCCAGCAGTGAACCCGAACAGGGGACTTTAATTGGCTACACCTTC
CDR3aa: CASSEPEQGTLIGYTF

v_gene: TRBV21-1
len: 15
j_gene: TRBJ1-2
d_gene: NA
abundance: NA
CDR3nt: TGTGCCAGCAGCAAAGCGCTTTTGGGGGCTAATGGCTACACCTTC
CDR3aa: CASSKALLGANGYTF

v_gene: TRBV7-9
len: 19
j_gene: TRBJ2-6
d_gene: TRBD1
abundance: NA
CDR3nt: TGTGCCAGCAGTTCCATTAGGGGGCTTTATGAGGCTGGGGCCAACGTCCTGACTTTC
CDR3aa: CASSSIRGLYEAGANVLTF

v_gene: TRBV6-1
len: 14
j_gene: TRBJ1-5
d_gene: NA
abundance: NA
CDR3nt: TGTGCCAGCAGTGATCGGACAAAGGGTCAGCCCCAGCATTTT
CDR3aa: CASSDRTKGQPQHF

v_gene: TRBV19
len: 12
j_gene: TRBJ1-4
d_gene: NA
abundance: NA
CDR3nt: TGTGCCAGTAGGGACATTAATGAAAAACTGTTTTTT
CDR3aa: CASRDINEKLFF

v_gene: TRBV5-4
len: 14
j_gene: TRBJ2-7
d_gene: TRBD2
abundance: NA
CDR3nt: TGTGCCAGCAGCGGGGGACTAGCGGGCTACGAGCAGTACTTC
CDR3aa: CASSGGLAGYEQYF

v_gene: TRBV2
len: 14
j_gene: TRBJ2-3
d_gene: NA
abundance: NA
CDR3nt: TGTGCCAGCACTCGGACTTCGAGCACAGATACGCAGTATTTT
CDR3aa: CASTRTSSTDTQYF

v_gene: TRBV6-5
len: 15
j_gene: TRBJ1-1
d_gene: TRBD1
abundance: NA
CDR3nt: TGTGCCAGCAGTTACCGGGACAGGGGGAACACTGAAGCTTTCTTT
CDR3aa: CASSYRDRGNTEAFF

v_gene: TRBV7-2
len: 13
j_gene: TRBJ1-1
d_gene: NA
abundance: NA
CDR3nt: TGTGCCAGCAGCCCCAGGGGCGGTTATGAAGCTTTCTTT
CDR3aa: CASSPRGGYEAFF

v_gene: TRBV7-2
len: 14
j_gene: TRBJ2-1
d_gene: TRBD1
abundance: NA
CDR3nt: TGTGCCAGCAGCAGGGGACAGCTTTACTATGAGCAGTTCTTC
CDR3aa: CASSRGQLYYEQFF

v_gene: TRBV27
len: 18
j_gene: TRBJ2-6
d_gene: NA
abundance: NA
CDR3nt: TGTGCCAGCAGTAGGCTGTTCGACTCTTTCTCTGGGGCCAACGTCCTGACTTTC
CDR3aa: CASSRLFDSFSGANVLTF

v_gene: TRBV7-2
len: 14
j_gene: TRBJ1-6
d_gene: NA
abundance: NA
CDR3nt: TGTGCCAGCAGCTTACTCCAGGGCGAATCACCCCTCCACTTT
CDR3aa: CASSLLQGESPLHF

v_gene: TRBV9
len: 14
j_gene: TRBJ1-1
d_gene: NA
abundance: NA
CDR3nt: TGTGCCAGCAGCGTAGCGGGCAGGGGAGTGGAAGCTTTCTTT
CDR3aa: CASSVAGRGVEAFF

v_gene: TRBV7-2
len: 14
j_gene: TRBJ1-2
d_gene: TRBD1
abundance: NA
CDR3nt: TGTGCCAGTGGAGGGGGCATCGAAAGCTATGGCTACACCTTC
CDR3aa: CASGGGIESYGYTF

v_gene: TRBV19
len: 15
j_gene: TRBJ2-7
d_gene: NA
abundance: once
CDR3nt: TGTGCCAGTAGTATCCATACGCGGGACTTCTACGAGCAGTACTTC
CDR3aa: CASSIHTRDFYEQYF

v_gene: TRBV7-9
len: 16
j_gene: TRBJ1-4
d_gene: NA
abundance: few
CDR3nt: TGTGCCAGCAGCTTTACCGACACGACAACTAATGAAAAACTGTTTTTT
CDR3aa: CASSFTDTTTNEKLFF

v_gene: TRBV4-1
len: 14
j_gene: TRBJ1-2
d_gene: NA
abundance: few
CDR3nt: TGCGCCAGCAGCCAAGACAGGGGCGTTTATGGCTACACCTTC
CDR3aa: CASSQDRGVYGYTF

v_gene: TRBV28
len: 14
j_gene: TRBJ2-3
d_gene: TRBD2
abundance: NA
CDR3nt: TGTGCCAGCGGACTAGCGGGACCCACAGATACGCAGTATTTT
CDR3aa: CASGLAGPTDTQYF

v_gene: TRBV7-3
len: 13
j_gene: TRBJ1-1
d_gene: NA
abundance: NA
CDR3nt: TGTGCCAGCAGCGCATCGATGGCCCAAAAAGCTTTCTTT
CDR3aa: CASSASMAQKAFF

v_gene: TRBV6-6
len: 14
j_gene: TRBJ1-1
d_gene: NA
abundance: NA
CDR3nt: TGTGCCAGCAGTTACTCCGCGGGGGGCACTGAAGCTTTCTTT
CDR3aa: CASSYSAGGTEAFF

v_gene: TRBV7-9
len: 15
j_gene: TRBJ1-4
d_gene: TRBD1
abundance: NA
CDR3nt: TGTGCCAGCAGGTTTACAGGGGACCCCACGGAAAAACTGTTTTTT
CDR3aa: CASRFTGDPTEKLFF

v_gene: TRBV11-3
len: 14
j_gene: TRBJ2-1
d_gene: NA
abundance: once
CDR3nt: TGTGCCAGCAGCTACCGCGGACATTACAATGAGCAGTTCTTC
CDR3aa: CASSYRGHYNEQFF

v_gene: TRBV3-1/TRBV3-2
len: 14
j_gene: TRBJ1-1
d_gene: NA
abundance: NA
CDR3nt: TGTGCCAGCAGCCAAACAGGGAAGAACACTGAAGCTTTCTTT
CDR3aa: CASSQTGKNTEAFF

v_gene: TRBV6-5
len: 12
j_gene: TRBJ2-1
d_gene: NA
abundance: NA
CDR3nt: TGTGCCAGCAGGCCAGGGTTGAATGAGCAGTTCTTC
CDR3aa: CASRPGLNEQFF

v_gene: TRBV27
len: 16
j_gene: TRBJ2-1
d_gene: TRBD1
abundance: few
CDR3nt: TGTGCCAGCAGTTTCTACGGGGACAGGCCCTACAATGAGCAGTTCTTC
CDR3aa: CASSFYGDRPYNEQFF

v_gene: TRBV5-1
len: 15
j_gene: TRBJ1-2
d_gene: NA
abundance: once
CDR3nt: TGCGCCAGCAGCCGTGTTGGGGAGACGGGGTATGGCTACACCTTC
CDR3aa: CASSRVGETGYGYTF

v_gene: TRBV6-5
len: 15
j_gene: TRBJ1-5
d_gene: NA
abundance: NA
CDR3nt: TGTGCCAGCAGCCGTGGGGGGTTCGGCAATCAGCCCCAGCATTTT
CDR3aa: CASSRGGFGNQPQHF

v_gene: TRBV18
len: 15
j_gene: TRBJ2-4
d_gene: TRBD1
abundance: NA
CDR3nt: TGTGCCAGCTCCCCCTACACGGGACAGTGGAACATTCAGTACTTC
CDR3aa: CASSPYTGQWNIQYF

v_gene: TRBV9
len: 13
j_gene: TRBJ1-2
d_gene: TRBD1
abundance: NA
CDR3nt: TGTGCCAGCAGCGCGGGACAGGAAAATGGCTACACCTTC
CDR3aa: CASSAGQENGYTF

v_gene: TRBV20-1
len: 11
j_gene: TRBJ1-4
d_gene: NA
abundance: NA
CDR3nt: TGCAGTGCTAGATACGCAGGGAAACTGTTTTTT
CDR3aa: CSARYAGKLFF

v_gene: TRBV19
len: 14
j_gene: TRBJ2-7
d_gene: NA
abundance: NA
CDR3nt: TGTGCCAGTAGTATTTGGGGGCGCCAGGACGAGCAGTACTTC
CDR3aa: CASSIWGRQDEQYF

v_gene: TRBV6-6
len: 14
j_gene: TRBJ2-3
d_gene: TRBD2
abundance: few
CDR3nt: TGTGCCGGATCTAGCGGGACTAGCACAGATACGCAGTATTTT
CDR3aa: CAGSSGTSTDTQYF

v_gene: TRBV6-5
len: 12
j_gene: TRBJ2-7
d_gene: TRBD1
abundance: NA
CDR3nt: TGTGCCAGCAGGCGGACAGGGGGCGAGCAGTACTTC
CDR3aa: CASRRTGGEQYF

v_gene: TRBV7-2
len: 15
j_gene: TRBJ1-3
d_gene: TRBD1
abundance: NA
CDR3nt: TGTGCCAGCAGCTCACAGGGGCTTACCGGAAACACCATATATTTT
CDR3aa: CASSSQGLTGNTIYF